This T cell receptor beta chain came from a study of OX40 agonist ivuxolimab in advanced cancers. Turning to the overall study: Ivuxolimab was a fully human IgG2 agonistic monoclonal antibody targeting the costimulatory receptor OX40 (CD134). Intravenous ivuxolimab was administered to patients every 2 weeks at six dose levels: 0.01, 0.1, 0.3, 1.5, 3 and 10 mg/kg. Among the roughly 50 dose-escalation patients, some 19 had hepatocellular carcinoma, about 15 melanoma, 9 renal cell carcinoma and 9 head and neck cancer. The dose-escalation cohort was about 83% male with a mean age of around 62 years, ranging from roughly 23 to 90. Prior anti-PD-1, anti-PD-L1 or anti-CTLA-4 therapy was permitted, and 40% of dose-escalation patients had received checkpoint inhibitors. Partial responses were achieved by three dose-escalation patients, of whom one had hepatocellular carcinoma and two had cutaneous melanoma. The point of sequencing TCRbeta in the periphery was to test whether ivuxolimab changed TCR sequence diversity and drove clonal T-cell expansion. The paper describes the monotherapy dose-escalation part (N ≈ 52 patients) of the phase I trial of ivuxolimab.

Turning to this clone: Its recognized antigen is unknown. Nothing much larger sits one base from this clone, and base qualities are not available.

On the study overall, not on this receptor specifically: Antigen specificity was not determined for the clonally expanded peripheral T cells. On average, CD8+ T cells showed more expanded clones than CD4+ T cells after ivuxolimab. Low levels of normalized T-cell clonal expansion were also shown by some nonresponding patients. In the 0.1-3.0 mg/kg groups, partial responders had among the lowest normalized peripheral clonal expansion, particularly in CD8+ T cells. At doses of 0.1 to 3.0 mg/kg, clonal expansion of both CD4+ and CD8+ T cells in blood was seen between baseline and week 6.

To sequence the TCRbeta CDR3 region, genomic DNA was isolated from the sorted cells. TCRbeta CDR3 regions were sequenced using the immunoSEQ Assay. The clones in this table, taken by TCRdb from immuneACCESS, are in-frame only. Not every clone is retained; where verified, under half of the shortfall comes from an unresolved V gene, and the cause of the rest is unknown. This sample lists just over 90,000 clones; 94% were detected once. Of the sample, around 2.5% falls within the top ten clones. CDR1 SGHAT and CDR2 FQNNGV were looked up in the germline V gene. Trimming costs V 5 bases and J 6 bases, and their ends lie 10 bases apart. The CDR3 contains 13 residues, cysteine and phenylalanine counted. The sequence is cut down to CDR3 DNA, 39 bases in frame from base 1. The trial excluded patients who had a history of autoimmune disease or were on systemic immunosuppression. Peripheral blood for TCR sequencing was collected from all dose cohorts at baseline, on cycle 4 day 1, and on cycle 7 day 1. The samples were taken from a phase I, first-in-human, multicenter, open-label dose-escalation trial of ivuxolimab. Adults with locally advanced or metastatic melanoma, renal cell carcinoma, hepatocellular carcinoma or head and neck squamous cell carcinoma were enrolled in the trial. Before TCR sequencing, CD4+ and CD8+ T cells were separately sorted from peripheral blood.

The V gene is TRBV11-2 and the J gene is TRBJ2-2; the D gene is perhaps TRBD1, from 5 matching bases. The sequence was obtained from an adult with an advanced solid tumor such as melanoma, head and neck, liver or kidney cancer. The sequences come from CD4+ or CD8+ T cells sorted from blood, collected in a trial of the OX40 agonist ivuxolimab. The CDR3: CASSTYRSGELFF. The nucleotide sequence reads TGTGCCAGCAGCACCTACAGGTCCGGGGAGCTGTTTTTT.